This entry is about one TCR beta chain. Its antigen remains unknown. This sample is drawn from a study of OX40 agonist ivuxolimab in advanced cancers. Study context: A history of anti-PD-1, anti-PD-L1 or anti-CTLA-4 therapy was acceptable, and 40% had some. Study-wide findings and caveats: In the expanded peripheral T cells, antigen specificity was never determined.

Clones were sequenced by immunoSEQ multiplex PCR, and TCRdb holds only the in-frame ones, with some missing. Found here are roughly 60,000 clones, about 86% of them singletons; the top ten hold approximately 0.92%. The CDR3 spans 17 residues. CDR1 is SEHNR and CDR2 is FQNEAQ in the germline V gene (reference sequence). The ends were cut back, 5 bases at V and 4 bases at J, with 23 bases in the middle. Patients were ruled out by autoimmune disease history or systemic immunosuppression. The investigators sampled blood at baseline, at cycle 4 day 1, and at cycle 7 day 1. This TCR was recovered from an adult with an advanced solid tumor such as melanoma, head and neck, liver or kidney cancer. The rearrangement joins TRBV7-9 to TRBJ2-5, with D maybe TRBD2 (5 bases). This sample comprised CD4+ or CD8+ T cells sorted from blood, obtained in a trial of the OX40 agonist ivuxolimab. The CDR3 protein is CASSLRPAYGEGETQYF. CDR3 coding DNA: TGTGCCAGCAGCCTCCGCCCAGCTTACGGAGAGGGAGAGACCCAGTACTTC.